This T cell receptor (beta chain) was retrieved from a study of a mutant IDH1 vaccine in newly diagnosed glioma. Background on the study: Following radiotherapy alone, or alongside temozolomide cycles, vaccination was started after an interval of 4-6 weeks. Pretreatment consisted of radiotherapy, temozolomide, or both, with most receiving both. Regarding the study as a whole: Top peripheral T cell clonotype shifts appeared unrelated to pseudoprogression.

Trimming took 7 bases from V and 8 from J; bases not matched to a gene: 5. Germline assignment: CDR1 MNHNS and CDR2 SASEGT. The CDR3 extends over 13 amino acids. As for time point: week 47, end of study. A single vaccine dose contained 300 ug of mutant IDH1 20-mer peptide, and topical imiquimod was used with it. As for this clone: The target antigen is unknown.

Measured with immunoSEQ multiplex PCR; TCRdb has only the in-frame clones, and not every one. The table has about 46,000 clones, about 81% seen once. The TCR originated in a woman in her 30s with glioma. Some clones in this sample may be carry-over from other donors' samples. The sequencing here drew on PBMCs, taken from a glioma patient whose treatment included an IDH1 peptide vaccine. The gene calls are TRBV6-1 and TRBJ2-1, with 10 bases that match TRBD1. The CDR3: CASTSGQGDEQFF. In DNA form, the CDR3 reads TGTGCCAGCACTTCAGGACAGGGGGATGAGCAGTTCTTC.